This T cell receptor beta chain was retrieved from a study of breast tumors, draining lymph nodes, adjacent tissues. Broader study findings: Data fit most tumor T cells coming from lymph node, expanding in tumor. That most tumor T cells come from lymph nodes remained unproven.

This clonotype occurred many times. Its specificity is not known. TCRdb used MiXCR to reprocess the multiplex PCR reads, holding one entry per CDR3 protein. The sample contains approximately 47,000 distinct CDR3 sequences, roughly 23% of which appear only once. Sequenced sample: breast tumor tissue. The sequence was obtained from a female donor with breast cancer. Some clones in this sample may be carry-over from other donors' samples.

The CDR3 region has the DNA TGTGCCAGCACTGCTGGCACCGGGGAGCTGTTTTTT. Its translation is CASTAGTGELFF. The gene calls are TRBV18 and TRBJ2-2; D not resolved. This CDR3 contains 12 residues. The V and J ends lost 8 bases and 4 bases respectively, with 8 bases between them. Germline V lookup: CDR1 KGHSH, CDR2 LQKENI.